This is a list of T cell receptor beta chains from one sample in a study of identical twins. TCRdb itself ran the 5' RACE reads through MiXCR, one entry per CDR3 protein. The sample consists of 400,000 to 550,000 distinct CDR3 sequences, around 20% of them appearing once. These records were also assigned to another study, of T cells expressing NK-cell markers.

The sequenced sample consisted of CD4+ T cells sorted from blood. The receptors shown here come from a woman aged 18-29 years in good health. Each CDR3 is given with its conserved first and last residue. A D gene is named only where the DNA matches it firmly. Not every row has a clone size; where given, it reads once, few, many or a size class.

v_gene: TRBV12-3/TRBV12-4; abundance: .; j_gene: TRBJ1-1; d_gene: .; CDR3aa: CASREDMDTEAFF; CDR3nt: TGTGCCAGCAGGGAGGACATGGACACTGAAGCTTTCTTT
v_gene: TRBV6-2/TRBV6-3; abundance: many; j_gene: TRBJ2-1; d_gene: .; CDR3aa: CASGFGNEQFF; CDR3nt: TGTGCCAGCGGCTTCGGCAATGAGCAGTTCTTC
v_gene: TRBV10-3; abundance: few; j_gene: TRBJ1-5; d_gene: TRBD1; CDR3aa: CATARDSLGQPQHF; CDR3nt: TGTGCCACCGCACGGGACAGTCTTGGACAGCCCCAGCATTTT
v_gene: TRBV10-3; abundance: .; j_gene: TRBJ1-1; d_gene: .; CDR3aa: CAISGTGLAFF; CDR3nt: TGTGCCATCAGTGGGACCGGTTTGGCTTTCTTT
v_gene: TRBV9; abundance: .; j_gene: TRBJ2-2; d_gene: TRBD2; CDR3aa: CASSVGTSGSWGTGELFF; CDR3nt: TGTGCCAGCAGCGTAGGGACTAGCGGGAGTTGGGGCACCGGGGAGCTGTTTTTT
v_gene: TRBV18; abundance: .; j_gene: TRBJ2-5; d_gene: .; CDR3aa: CASSPTGFETQYF; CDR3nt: TGTGCCAGCTCGCCCACAGGGTTCGAGACCCAGTACTTC
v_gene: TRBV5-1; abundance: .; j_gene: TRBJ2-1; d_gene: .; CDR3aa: CASNWASEYNEQFF; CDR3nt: TGCGCCAGCAATTGGGCTAGCGAGTACAATGAGCAGTTCTTC
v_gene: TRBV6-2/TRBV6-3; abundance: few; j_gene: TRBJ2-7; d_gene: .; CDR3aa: CASSYLARGSTYEQYF; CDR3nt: TGTGCCAGCAGTTATTTAGCTCGGGGAAGTACCTACGAGCAGTACTTC
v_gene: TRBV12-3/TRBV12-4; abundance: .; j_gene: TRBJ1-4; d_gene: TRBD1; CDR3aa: CASSRWTGGDEKLFF; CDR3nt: TGTGCCAGCAGTCGATGGACAGGGGGAGACGAAAAACTGTTTTTT
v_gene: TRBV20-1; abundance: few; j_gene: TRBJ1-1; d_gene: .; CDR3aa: CSASWVVGTEAFF; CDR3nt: TGCAGTGCTAGCTGGGTGGTTGGCACTGAAGCTTTCTTT
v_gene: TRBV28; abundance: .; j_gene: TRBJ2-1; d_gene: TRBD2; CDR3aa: CASSSLTSGRYEQFF; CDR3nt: TGTGCCAGCAGTTCCCTGACTAGCGGGAGGTATGAGCAGTTCTTC
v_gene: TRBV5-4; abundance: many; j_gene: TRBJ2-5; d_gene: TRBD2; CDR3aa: CASSSQRAGGETQYF; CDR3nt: TGTGCCAGCAGCTCTCAACGAGCGGGAGGGGAGACCCAGTACTTC
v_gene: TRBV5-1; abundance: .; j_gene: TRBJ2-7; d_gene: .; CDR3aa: CASSSQGGGTTYEQYF; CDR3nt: TGCGCCAGCAGCTCGCAAGGTGGGGGAACAACCTACGAGCAGTACTTC
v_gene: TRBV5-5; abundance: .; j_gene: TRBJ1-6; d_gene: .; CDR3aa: CASSSPEGSRNSPLHF; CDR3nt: TGTGCCAGCAGCTCCCCAGAGGGCAGCCGAAATTCACCCCTCCACTTT
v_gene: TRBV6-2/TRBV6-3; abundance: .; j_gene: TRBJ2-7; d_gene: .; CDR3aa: CASRPGGTRPSYEQYF; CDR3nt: TGTGCCAGCAGGCCGGGTGGGACCCGTCCCTCCTACGAGCAGTACTTC
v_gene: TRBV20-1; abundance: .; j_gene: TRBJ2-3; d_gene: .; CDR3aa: CSARDSGGFGLSTDTQYF; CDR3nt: TGCAGTGCTAGAGATTCAGGTGGTTTTGGCCTTAGCACAGATACGCAGTATTTT
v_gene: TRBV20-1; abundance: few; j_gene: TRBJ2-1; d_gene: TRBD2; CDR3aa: CSARDTGGPHNEQFF; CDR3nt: TGCAGTGCTAGAGATACGGGGGGACCCCACAATGAGCAGTTCTTC
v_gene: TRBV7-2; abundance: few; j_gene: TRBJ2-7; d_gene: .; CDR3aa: CASSQFSSYEQYF; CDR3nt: TGTGCCAGCAGCCAGTTCTCCTCCTACGAGCAGTACTTC
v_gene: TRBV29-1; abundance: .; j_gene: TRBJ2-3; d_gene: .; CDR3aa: CSGTFTDTQYF; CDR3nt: TGCAGCGGGACATTTACAGATACGCAGTATTTT
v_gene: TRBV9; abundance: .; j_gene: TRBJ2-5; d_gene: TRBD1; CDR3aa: CASSIGQGRESQYF; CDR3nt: TGTGCCAGCAGCATAGGACAGGGGAGGGAGAGCCAGTACTTC
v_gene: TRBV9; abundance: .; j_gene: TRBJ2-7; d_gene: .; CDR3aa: CASSPTGGQSYEQYF; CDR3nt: TGTGCCAGCAGCCCCACCGGGGGGCAATCCTACGAGCAGTACTTC
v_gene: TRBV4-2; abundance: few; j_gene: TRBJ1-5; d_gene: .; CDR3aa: CASSQAQNQPQHF; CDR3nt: TGTGCCAGCAGCCAAGCCCAGAATCAGCCCCAGCATTTT
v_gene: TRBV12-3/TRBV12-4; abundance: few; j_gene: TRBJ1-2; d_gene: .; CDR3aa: CASSPFGRNYGYTF; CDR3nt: TGTGCCAGCAGCCCCTTCGGGAGGAACTATGGCTACACCTTC
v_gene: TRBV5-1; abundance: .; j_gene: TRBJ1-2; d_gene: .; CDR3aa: CASSLNDNYGYTF; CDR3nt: TGCGCCAGCAGCCTAAATGATAACTATGGCTACACCTTC